These T cell receptor beta chains were read from a single sample in a study of T cell changes during pregnancy in multiple sclerosis. Sequencing was performed with immunoSEQ multiplex PCR; in TCRdb, only in-frame clones are kept and a portion is missing. The table records 54,000 or so clones, 80% to 95% of them present only once. The sample was CD4+ T cells from peripheral blood mononuclear cells, taken before pregnancy. The receptors originated from a female donor with multiple sclerosis, enrolled in a pregnancy study. CDR3s include the opening cysteine and the closing phenylalanine or tryptophan. D genes are given only for firm matches. Size tells how often a clone was seen (once, few, many) or the class of an expanded clone, and some rows leave it out.

abundance,d_gene,j_gene,v_gene,CDR3aa,CDR3nt
-,TRBD2,TRBJ2-5,TRBV7-2,CASSHRRSGLAGSETQYF,TGTGCCAGCAGCCACAGGAGGTCGGGACTAGCGGGATCAGAGACCCAGTACTTC
-,TRBD2,TRBJ2-1,TRBV7-2,CASSSSGSDNEQFF,TGTGCCAGCAGTTCGAGCGGGAGTGACAATGAGCAGTTCTTC
-,TRBD2,TRBJ2-7,TRBV5-1,CASSSVAGTYEQYF,TGCGCCAGCAGTTCAGTAGCGGGAACCTACGAGCAGTACTTC
-,-,TRBJ2-5,TRBV11-2,CASGKGRGSRGETQYF,TGTGCCAGCGGGAAAGGTCGAGGGTCCAGGGGTGAGACCCAGTACTTC
-,-,TRBJ1-2,TRBV15,CATSRDGQYGYTF,TGTGCCACCAGCAGAGATGGCCAGTATGGCTACACCTTC
-,-,TRBJ2-5,TRBV6-5,CASGGVYQETQYF,TGTGCCAGCGGTGGAGTTTACCAAGAGACCCAGTACTTC
once,TRBD2,TRBJ2-3,TRBV27,CASSSRASGSRSTDTQYF,TGTGCCAGCAGCAGCCGTGCCAGCGGGAGCCGAAGCACAGATACGCAGTATTTT
once,-,TRBJ1-1,TRBV7-2,CASSLGGGLGGRAEAFF,TGTGCCAGCAGCTTAGGCGGAGGGCTTGGGGGGAGGGCTGAAGCTTTCTTT
-,TRBD2,TRBJ2-1,TRBV5-4,CASSLWGTSPLNEQFF,TGTGCCAGCAGCTTGTGGGGGACTAGTCCCCTCAATGAGCAGTTCTTC
-,-,TRBJ1-1,TRBV2,CASSEWQGGTEAFF,TGTGCCAGCAGTGAATGGCAGGGTGGCACTGAAGCTTTCTTT
-,-,TRBJ2-7,TRBV30,CAWSVRGRGSYEQYF,TGTGCCTGGAGTGTACGGGGCAGGGGTTCCTACGAGCAGTACTTC
-,-,TRBJ2-1,TRBV5-1,CASSQTSYNEQFF,TGCGCCAGCAGCCAGACTAGCTACAATGAGCAGTTCTTC
-,TRBD1,TRBJ1-2,TRBV5-1,CASSLVGTGASNYGYTF,TGCGCCAGCAGCTTGGTCGGGACAGGGGCATCTAACTATGGCTACACCTTC
-,TRBD2,TRBJ2-3,TRBV19,CASNFLAGVSDTQYF,TGTGCCAGCAACTTTCTAGCGGGAGTATCAGATACGCAGTATTTT
-,-,TRBJ2-3,TRBV5-6,CASSSQTGSTDTQYF,TGTGCCAGCAGTTCACAGACAGGCTCCACAGATACGCAGTATTTT
-,-,TRBJ2-3,TRBV11-2,CASRAIRGRTDTQYF,TGTGCCAGCAGAGCCATAAGAGGTCGCACAGATACGCAGTATTTT
-,TRBD2,TRBJ2-7,TRBV9,CASSVGGGRAYEQYF,TGTGCCAGCAGCGTAGGGGGCGGGAGAGCCTACGAGCAGTACTTC
-,TRBD1,TRBJ2-5,TRBV7-9,CASSGQGRETQYF,TGTGCCAGCAGCGGACAGGGGAGAGAGACCCAGTACTTC
-,-,TRBJ2-7,TRBV2,CASSETAGHPYEQYF,TGTGCCAGCAGTGAAACAGCCGGACACCCCTACGAGCAGTACTTC
-,TRBD2,TRBJ2-3,TRBV7-9,CASSRGLADTQGTQYF,TGTGCCAGCAGTCGCGGGCTAGCGGATACCCAGGGTACGCAGTATTTT
-,TRBD2,TRBJ2-1,TRBV11-3,CASSPSGRVEEQFF,TGTGCCAGCAGCCCTAGCGGGAGGGTTGAAGAGCAGTTCTTC
-,TRBD1,TRBJ2-3,TRBV6-5,CASRRGQGRDTQYF,TGTGCCAGCAGACGAGGACAGGGAAGAGATACGCAGTATTTT
-,-,TRBJ2-1,TRBV9,CASSVGGRITYNEQFF,TGTGCCAGCAGCGTAGGGGGGCGGATTACCTACAATGAGCAGTTCTTC
-,TRBD2,TRBJ2-7,TRBV5-1,CASSFGLAGGFYEQYF,TGCGCCAGCAGCTTTGGATTAGCGGGAGGATTCTACGAGCAGTACTTC
-,TRBD2,TRBJ2-1,TRBV7-2,CASSRGLADYNEQFF,TGTGCCAGCAGCCGGGGACTAGCGGACTACAATGAGCAGTTCTTC
-,TRBD1,TRBJ1-1,TRBV19,CASSLRQGLMNTEAFF,TGTGCCAGTAGCCTCAGACAGGGACTGATGAACACTGAAGCTTTCTTT
-,TRBD1,TRBJ1-1,TRBV4-1,CASSRLDREAGEAFF,TGCGCCAGCAGCCGGCTGGACAGGGAGGCCGGTGAAGCTTTCTTT
-,-,TRBJ2-5,TRBV28,CASSSRDKQETQYF,TGTGCCAGCAGTTCCCGGGACAAGCAAGAGACCCAGTACTTC
-,TRBD2,TRBJ2-3,TRBV4-2,CASSPGTRTTDTQYF,TGTGCCAGCAGCCCCGGGACTAGGACCACAGATACGCAGTATTTT